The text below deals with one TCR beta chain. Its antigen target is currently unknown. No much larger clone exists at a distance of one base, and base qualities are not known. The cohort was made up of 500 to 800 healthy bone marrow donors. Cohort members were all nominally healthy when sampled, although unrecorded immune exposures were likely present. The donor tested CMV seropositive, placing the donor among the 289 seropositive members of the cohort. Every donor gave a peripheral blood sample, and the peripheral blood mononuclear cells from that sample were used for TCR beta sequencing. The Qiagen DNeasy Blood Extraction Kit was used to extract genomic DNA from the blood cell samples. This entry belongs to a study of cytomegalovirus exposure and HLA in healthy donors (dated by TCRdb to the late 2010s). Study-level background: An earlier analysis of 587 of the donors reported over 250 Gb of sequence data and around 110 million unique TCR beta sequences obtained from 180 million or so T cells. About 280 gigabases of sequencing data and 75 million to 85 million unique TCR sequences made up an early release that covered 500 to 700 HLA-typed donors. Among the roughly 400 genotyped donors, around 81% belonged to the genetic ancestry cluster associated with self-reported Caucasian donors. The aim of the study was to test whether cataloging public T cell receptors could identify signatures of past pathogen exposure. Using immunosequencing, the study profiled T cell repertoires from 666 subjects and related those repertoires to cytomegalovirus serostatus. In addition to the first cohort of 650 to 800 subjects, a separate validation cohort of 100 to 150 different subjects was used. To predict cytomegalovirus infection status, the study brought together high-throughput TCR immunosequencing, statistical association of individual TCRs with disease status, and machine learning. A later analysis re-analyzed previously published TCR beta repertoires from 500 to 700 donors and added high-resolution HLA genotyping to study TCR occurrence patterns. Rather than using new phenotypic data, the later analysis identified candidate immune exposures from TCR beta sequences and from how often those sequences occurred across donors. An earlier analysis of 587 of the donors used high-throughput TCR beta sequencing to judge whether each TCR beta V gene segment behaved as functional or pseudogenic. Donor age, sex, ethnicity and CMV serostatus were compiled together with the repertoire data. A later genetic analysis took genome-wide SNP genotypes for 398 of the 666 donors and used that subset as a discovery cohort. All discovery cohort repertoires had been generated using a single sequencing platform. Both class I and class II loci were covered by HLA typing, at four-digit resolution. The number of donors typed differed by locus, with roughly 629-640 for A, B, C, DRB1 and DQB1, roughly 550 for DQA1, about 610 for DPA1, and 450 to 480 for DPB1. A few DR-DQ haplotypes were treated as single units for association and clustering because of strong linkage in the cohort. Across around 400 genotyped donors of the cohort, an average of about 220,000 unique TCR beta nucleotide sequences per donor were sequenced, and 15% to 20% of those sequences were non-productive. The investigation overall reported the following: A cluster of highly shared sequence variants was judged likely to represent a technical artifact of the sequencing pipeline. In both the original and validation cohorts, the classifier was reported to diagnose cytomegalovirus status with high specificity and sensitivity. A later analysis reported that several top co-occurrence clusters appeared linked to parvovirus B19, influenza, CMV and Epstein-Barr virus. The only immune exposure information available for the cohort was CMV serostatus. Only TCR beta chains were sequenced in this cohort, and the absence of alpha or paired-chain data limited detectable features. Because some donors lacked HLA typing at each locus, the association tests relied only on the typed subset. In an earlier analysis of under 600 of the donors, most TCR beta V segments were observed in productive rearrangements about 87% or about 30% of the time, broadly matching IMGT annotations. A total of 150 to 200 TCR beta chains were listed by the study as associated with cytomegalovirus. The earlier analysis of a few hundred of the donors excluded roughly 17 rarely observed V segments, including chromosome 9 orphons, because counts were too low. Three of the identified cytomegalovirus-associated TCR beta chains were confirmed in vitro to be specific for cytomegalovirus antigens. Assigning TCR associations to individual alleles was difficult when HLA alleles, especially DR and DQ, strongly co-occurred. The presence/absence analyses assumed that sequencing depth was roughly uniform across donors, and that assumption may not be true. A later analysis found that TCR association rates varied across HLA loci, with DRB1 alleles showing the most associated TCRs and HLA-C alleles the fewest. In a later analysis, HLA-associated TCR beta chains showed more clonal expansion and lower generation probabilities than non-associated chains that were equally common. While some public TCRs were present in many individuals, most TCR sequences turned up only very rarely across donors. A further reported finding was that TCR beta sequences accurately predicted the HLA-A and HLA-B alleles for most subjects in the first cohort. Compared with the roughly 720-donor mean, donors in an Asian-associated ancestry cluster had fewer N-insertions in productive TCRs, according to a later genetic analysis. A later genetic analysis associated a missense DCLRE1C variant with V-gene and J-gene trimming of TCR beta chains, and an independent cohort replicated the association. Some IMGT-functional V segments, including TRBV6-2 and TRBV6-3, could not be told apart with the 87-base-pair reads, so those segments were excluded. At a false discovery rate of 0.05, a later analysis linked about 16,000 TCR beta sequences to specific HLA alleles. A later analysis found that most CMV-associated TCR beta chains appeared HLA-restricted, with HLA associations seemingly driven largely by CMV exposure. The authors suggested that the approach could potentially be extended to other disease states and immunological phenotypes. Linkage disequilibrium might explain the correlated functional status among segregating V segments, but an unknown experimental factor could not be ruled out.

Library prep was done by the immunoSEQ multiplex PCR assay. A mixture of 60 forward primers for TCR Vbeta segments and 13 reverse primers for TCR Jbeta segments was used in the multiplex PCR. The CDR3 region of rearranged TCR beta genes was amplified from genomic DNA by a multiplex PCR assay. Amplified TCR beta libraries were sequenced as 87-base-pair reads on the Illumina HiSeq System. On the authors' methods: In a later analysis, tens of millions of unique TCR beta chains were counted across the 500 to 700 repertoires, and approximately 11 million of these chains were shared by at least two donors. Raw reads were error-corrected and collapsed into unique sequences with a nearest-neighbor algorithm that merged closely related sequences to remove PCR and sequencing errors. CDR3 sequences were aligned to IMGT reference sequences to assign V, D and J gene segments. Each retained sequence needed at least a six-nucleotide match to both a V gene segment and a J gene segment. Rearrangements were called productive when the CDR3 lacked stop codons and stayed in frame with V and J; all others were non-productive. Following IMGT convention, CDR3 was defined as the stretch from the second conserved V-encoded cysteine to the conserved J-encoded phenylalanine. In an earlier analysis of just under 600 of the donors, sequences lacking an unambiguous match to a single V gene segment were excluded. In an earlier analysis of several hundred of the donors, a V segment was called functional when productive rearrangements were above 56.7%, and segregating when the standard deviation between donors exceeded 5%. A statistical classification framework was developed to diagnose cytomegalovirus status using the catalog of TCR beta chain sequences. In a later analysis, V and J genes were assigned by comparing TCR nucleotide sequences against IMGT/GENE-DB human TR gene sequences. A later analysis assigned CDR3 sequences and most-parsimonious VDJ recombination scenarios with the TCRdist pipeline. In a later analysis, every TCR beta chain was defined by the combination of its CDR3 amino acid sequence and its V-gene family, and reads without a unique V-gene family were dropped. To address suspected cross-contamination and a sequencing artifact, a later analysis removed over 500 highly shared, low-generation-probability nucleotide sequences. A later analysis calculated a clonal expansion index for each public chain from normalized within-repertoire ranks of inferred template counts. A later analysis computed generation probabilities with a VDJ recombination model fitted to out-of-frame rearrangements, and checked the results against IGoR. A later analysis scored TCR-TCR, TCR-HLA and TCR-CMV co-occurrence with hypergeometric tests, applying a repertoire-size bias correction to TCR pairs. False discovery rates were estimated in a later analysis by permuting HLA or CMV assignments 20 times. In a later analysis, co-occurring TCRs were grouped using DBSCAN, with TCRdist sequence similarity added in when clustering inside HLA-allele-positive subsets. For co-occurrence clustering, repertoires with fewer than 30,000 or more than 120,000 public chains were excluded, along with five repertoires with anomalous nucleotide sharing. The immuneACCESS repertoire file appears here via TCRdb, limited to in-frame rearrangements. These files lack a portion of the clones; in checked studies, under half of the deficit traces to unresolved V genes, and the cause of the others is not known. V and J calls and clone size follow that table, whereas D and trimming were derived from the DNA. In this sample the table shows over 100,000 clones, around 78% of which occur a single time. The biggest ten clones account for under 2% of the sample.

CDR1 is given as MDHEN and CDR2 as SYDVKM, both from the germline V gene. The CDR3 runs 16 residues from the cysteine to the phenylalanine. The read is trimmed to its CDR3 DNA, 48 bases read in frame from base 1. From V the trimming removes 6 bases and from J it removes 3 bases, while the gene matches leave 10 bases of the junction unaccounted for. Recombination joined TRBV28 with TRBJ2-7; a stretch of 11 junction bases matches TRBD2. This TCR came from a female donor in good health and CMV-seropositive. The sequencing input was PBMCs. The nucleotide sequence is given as TGTGCCAGCAGCACTCCCGGGGGACTAGCGGACTACGAGCAGTACTTC. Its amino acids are CASSTPGGLADYEQYF.